This T cell receptor beta chain was identified in a study of OX40 agonist ivuxolimab in advanced cancers. With respect to the entire study: Ivuxolimab, which targeted the costimulatory receptor OX40 (CD134), was an agonistic, fully human IgG2 monoclonal antibody. Intravenous ivuxolimab was administered to patients every 2 weeks at six dose levels: 0.01, 0.1, 0.3, 1.5, 3 and 10 mg/kg. Of the roughly 50 dose-escalation patients, hepatocellular carcinoma was present in around 20, melanoma in around 15, renal cell carcinoma in 9 and head and neck cancer in 9. In the dose-escalation cohort, around four fifths of patients were male, and the mean age was around 60 years, with a range of roughly 20 to 79. Patients were allowed to have had prior anti-PD-1, anti-PD-L1 or anti-CTLA-4 therapy, and approximately 41% of the dose-escalation patients had previously received checkpoint inhibitors. Partial responses occurred in three dose-escalation patients, of whom one had hepatocellular carcinoma and two had cutaneous melanoma. Peripheral TCRbeta sequencing was intended to test whether TCR sequence diversity was altered and clonal T-cell expansion was caused by ivuxolimab. The paper covers the monotherapy dose-escalation part of the phase I ivuxolimab trial, which included N ≈ 50 patients.

With respect to this clone: Its cognate antigen has yet to be identified. Base quality data are lacking; no much larger clone is found one base away.

V is pruned by 4 bases and J by 8 bases, leaving 12 bases of the junction without a gene match. The CDR3 has 16 amino acids, counting the end cysteine and phenylalanine. The kept DNA is CDR3 alone, 48 bases in frame from the first base. Per the germline V gene (reference sequence), LNHNV is the CDR1 and YYDKDF is the CDR2. Patients with autoimmune disease history or receiving systemic immunosuppression were excluded from the trial. Peripheral blood for TCR sequencing was drawn from every dose cohort at baseline, at cycle 4 day 1 and at cycle 7 day 1. Samples came from an open-label, multicenter, first-in-human phase I dose-escalation trial of ivuxolimab. Adults with locally advanced or metastatic melanoma, renal cell carcinoma, hepatocellular carcinoma or head and neck squamous cell carcinoma were enrolled in the trial. Before TCR sequencing, CD4+ T cells and CD8+ T cells were sorted from peripheral blood as separate populations.

General findings and caveats noted by the study authors: The antigen specificity of the peripheral T cells that underwent clonal expansion was not determined. In partial responders in the 0.1-3.0 mg/kg groups, normalized peripheral clonal expansion was found to be among the lowest, especially among CD8+ T cells. At doses from 0.1 to 3.0 mg/kg, clonal expansion was seen in both CD4+ and CD8+ blood T cells between baseline and week 6. After ivuxolimab, CD8+ T cells had more expanded clones than CD4+ T cells on average. Low levels of normalized T-cell clonal expansion were also shown by some nonresponding patients.

Genomic DNA was isolated from the sorted cells so that the TCRbeta CDR3 region could be sequenced. TCRbeta CDR3 regions were sequenced using the immunoSEQ Assay. As stored in TCRdb, this immuneACCESS dataset retains in-frame rearrangements with V and J assigned. A fraction of the clones does not appear; measured against another copy, unresolved V genes explain less than half of the discrepancy, and the remainder lacks a known reason. The sample profile shows 80,000 to 95,000 clones; 90% to 95% of them were found once. Around 0.51% of the sample belongs to the ten largest clones. The chain is encoded by TRBV15 joined to TRBJ2-1; a stretch of 9 junction bases matches TRBD2. The sequences come from CD4+ or CD8+ T cells sorted from blood, collected in a trial of the OX40 agonist ivuxolimab. The receptor was derived from an adult with an advanced solid tumor such as melanoma, head and neck, liver or kidney cancer. The CDR3 reads CATSNPRGGRGDEQFF. The nucleotide sequence reads as follows: TGTGCCACCAGCAACCCTCGAGGCGGGAGGGGCGATGAGCAGTTCTTC.